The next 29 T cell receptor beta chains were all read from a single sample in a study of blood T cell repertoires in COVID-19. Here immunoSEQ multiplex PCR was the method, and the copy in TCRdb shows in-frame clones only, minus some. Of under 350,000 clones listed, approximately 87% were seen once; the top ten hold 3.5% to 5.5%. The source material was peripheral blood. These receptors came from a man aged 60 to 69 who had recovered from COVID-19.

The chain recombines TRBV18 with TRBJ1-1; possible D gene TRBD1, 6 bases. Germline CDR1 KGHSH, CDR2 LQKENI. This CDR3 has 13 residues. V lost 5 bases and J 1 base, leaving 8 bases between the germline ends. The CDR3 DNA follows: TGTGCCAGCTCAGAGGGACAGAACACTGAAGCTTTCTTT. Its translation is CASSEGQNTEAFF.

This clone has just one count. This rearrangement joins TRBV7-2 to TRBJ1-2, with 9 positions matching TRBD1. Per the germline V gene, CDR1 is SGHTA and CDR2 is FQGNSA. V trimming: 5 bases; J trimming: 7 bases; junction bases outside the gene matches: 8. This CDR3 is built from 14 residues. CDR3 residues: CASSVGQGLIGYTF. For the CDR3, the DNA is TGTGCCAGCAGCGTAGGACAGGGGCTTATTGGCTACACCTTC. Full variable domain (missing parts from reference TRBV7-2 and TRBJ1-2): GAGVSQSPSNKVTEKGKDVELRCDPISGHTALYWYRQSLGQGLEFLIYFQGNSAPDKSGLPSDRFSAERTGGSVSTLTIQRTQQEDSAVYLCASSVGQGLIGYTFGSGTRLTVV.

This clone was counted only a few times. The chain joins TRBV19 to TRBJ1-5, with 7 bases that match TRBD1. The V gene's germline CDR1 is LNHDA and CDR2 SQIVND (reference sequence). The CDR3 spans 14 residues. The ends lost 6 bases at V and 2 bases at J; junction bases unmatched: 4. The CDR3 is CASRNTGGNQPQHF. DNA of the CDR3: TGTGCCAGTAGAAACACAGGGGGCAATCAGCCCCAGCATTTT.

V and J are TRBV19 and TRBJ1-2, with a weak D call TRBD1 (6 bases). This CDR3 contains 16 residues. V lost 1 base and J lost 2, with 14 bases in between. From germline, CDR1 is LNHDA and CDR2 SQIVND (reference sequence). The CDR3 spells CASSIGRTETNYGYTF. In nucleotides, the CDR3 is TGTGCCAGTAGTATAGGCCGGACAGAGACGAACTATGGCTACACCTTC.

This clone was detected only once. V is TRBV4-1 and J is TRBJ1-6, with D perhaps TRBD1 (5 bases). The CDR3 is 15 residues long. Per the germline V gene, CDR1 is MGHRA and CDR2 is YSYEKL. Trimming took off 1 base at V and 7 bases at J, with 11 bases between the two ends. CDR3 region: CASSQGPGRNSPLHF. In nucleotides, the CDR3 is TGCGCCAGCAGCCAAGGCCCAGGGAGGAATTCACCCCTCCACTTT.

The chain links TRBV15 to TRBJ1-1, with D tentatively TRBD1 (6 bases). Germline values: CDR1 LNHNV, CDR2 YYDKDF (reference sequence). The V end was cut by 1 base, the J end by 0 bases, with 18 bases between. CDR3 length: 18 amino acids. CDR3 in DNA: TGTGCCACCAGCAGAGCGATAAACCTGACAGGTTTGAACACTGAAGCTTTCTTT. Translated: CATSRAINLTGLNTEAFF. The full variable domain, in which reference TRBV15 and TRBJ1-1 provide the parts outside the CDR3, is DAMVIQNPRYQVTQFGKPVTLSCSQTLNHNVMYWYQQKSSQAPKLLFHYYDKDFNNEADTPDNFQSRRPNTSFCFLDIRSPGLGDTAMYLCATSRAINLTGLNTEAFFGQGTRLTVV.

Here the CDR3 reads CASSRPDRGGGEKLFF. In nucleotides, the CDR3 is TGTGCCAGCAGCCGCCCTGACAGGGGTGGAGGTGAAAAACTGTTTTTT. The J gene is TRBJ1-4, the V gene TRBV4-2, with 8 bases fitting TRBD1. Germline V gene sequence: CDR1 LGHNA, CDR2 YNFKEQ. V lost 4 bases to trimming and J lost 7 bases; unmatched junction nucleotides: 11. This CDR3 region has 16 residues.

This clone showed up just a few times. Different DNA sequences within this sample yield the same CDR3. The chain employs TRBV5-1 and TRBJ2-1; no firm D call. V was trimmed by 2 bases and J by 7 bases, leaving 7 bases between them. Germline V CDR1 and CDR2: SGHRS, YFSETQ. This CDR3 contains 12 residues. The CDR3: CASSLLLNEQFF. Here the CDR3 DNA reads TGCGCCAGCAGCTTACTTTTAAATGAGCAGTTCTTC.

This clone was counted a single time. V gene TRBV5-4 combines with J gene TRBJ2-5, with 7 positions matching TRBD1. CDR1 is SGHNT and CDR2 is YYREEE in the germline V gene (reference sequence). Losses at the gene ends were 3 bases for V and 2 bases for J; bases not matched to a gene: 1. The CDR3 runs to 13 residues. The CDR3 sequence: CASSSGQQETQYF. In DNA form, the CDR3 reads TGTGCCAGCAGCTCGGGACAGCAAGAGACCCAGTACTTC.

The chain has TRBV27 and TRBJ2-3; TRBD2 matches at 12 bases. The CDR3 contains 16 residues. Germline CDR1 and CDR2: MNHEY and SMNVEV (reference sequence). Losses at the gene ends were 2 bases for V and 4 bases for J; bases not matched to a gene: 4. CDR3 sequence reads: CASSLLAGGSADTQYF. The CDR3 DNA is TGTGCCAGCAGTTTACTAGCGGGAGGGTCGGCAGATACGCAGTATTTT.

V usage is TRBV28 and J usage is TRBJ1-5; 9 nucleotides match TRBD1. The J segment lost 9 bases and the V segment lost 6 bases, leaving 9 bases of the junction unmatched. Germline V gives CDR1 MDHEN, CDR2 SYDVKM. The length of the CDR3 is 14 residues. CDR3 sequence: CASRPQTGGGPQHF. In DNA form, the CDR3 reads TGTGCCAGCAGGCCACAGACAGGGGGGGGGCCCCAGCATTTT.

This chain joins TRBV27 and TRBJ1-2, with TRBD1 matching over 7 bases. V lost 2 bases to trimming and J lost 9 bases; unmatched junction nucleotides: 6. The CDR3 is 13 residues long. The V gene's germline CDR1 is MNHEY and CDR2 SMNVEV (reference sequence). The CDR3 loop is CASSLAQGGRYTF. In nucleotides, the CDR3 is TGTGCCAGCAGTTTAGCCCAGGGGGGCCGCTACACCTTC.

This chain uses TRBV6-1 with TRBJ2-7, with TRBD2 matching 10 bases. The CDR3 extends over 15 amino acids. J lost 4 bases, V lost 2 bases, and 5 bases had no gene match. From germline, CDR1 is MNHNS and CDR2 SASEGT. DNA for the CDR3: TGTGCCAGCAGTGAACCGGGACTAGCGTCGTACGAGCAGTACTTC. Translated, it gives CASSEPGLASYEQYF.

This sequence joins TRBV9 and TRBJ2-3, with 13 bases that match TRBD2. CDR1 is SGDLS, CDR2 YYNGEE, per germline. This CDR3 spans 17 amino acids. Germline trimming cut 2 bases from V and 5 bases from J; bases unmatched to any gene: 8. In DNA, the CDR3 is TGTGCCAGCAGCGTCGACGGACTAGCGGGAGTTGTAGATACGCAGTATTTT. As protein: CASSVDGLAGVVDTQYF.

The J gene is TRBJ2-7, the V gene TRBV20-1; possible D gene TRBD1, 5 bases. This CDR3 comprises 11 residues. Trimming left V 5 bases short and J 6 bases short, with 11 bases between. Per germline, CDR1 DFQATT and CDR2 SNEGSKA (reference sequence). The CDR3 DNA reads TGCAGTGCTGGCAGGGTTGGCGAGCAGTACTTC. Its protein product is CSAGRVGEQYF.

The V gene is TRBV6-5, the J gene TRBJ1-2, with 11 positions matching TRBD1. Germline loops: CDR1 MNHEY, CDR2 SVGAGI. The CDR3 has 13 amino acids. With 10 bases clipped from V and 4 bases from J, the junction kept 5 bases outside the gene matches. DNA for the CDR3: TGTGCCACCGGGACAGGGGGGGGCTATGGCTACACCTTC. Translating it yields CATGTGGGYGYTF.

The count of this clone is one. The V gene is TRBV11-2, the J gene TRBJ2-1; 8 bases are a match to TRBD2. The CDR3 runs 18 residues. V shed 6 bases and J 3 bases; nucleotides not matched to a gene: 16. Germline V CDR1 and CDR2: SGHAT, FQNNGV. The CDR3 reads CASSFILGRGGLYNEQFF. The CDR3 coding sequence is TGTGCCAGCAGTTTTATCCTAGGACGGGGGGGCCTCTACAATGAGCAGTTCTTC.

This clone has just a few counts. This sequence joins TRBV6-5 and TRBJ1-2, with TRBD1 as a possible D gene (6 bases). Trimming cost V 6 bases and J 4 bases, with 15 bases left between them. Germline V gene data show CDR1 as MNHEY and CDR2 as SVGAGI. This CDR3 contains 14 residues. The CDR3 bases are TGTGCCAGCAGCAAGGGGGGGTACGGCTATGGCTACACCTTC. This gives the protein CASSKGGYGYGYTF.

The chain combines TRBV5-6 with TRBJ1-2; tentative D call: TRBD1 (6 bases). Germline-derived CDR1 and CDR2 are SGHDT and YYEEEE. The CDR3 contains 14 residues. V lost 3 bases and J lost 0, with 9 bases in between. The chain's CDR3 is CASSWTASNYGYTF. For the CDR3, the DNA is TGTGCCAGCAGCTGGACAGCGTCTAACTATGGCTACACCTTC.

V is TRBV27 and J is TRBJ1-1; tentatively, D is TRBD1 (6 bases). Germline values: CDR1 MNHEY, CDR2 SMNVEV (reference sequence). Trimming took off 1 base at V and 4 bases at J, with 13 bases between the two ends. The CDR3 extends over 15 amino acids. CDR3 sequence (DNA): TGTGCCAGCAGTTTATTATGGGGGCTTAGCACTGAAGCTTTCTTT. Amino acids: CASSLLWGLSTEAFF.

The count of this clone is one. CDR3 in amino acids: CASSQAGRGNTGELFF. The CDR3, as DNA: TGCGCCAGCAGCCAAGCAGGGAGGGGGAACACCGGGGAGCTGTTTTTT. This chain links TRBV4-1 with TRBJ2-2; 7 nucleotides agree with TRBD2. The CDR3 is 16 residues long. The trim removed 1 base at V and 1 base at J, leaving 3 bases unmatched. Germline CDR1 is MGHRA and CDR2 is YSYEKL.

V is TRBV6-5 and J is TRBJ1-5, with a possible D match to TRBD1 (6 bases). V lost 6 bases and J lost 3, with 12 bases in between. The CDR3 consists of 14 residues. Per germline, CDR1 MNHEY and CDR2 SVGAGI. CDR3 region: CASSADRNNQPQHF. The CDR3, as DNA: TGTGCCAGCAGCGCCGACAGGAACAATCAGCCCCAGCATTTT.

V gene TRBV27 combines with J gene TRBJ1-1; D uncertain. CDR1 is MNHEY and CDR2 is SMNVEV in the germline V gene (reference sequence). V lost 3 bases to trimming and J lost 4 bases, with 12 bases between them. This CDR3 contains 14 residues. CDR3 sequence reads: CASSFWGGSTEAFF. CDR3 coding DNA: TGTGCCAGCAGTTTCTGGGGAGGGAGCACTGAAGCTTTCTTT.

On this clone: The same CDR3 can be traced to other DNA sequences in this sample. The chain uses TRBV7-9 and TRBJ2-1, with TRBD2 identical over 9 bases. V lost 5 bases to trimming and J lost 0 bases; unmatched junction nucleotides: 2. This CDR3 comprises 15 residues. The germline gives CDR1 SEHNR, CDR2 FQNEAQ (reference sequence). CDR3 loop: CASSISGSSYNEQFF. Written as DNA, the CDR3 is TGTGCCAGCAGCATTAGCGGGAGCTCCTACAATGAGCAGTTCTTC.

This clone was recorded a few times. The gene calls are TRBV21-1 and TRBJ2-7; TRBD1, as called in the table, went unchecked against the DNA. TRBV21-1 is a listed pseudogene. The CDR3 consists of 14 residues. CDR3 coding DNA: TGTGCCAGCAGGATTCAGGTATTACCCTACGAGCAGTACTTC. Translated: CASRIQVLPYEQYF.

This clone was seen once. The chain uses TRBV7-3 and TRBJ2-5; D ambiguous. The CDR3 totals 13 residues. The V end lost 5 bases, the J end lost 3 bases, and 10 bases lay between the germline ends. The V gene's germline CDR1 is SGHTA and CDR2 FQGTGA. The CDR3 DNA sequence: TGTGCCAGCAGCCCCCGACGGGAAGAGACCCAGTACTTC. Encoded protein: CASSPRREETQYF.

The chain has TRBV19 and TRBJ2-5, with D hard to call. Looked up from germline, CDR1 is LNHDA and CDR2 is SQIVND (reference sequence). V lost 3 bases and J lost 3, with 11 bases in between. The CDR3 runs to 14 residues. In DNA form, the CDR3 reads TGTGCCAGTAGTATCGGTTACGGAGAAGAGACCCAGTACTTC. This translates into CASSIGYGEETQYF.

CDR3 nucleotide sequence: TGCGCCAGCAGGGAGGCAGCGAACACTGAAGCTTTCTTT. This gives the protein CASREAANTEAFF. The chain joins TRBV5-1 to TRBJ1-1, with D unclear. V was clipped by 5 bases and J by 1 base, with 9 bases between them. Germline CDR1 reads SGHRS; CDR2 reads YFSETQ. The CDR3 loop spans 13 amino acids.

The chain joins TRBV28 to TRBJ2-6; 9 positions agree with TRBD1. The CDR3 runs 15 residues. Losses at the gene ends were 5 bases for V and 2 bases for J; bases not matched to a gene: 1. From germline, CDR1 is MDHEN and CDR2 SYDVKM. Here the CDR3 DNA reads TGTGCCAGCAGTAGGACAGGGGCTGGGGCCAACGTCCTGACTTTC. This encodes CASSRTGAGANVLTF.